This TCR beta chain was retrieved from a study of blood T cell repertoires in COVID-19. Study-wide context: The samples span acute and convalescent COVID-19 from the United States, Italy and Spain. T cells, B-cell-depleted T cells, or PBMCs supplied cDNA or gDNA.

The CDR3 has 16 amino acids. From germline, CDR1 is SGHNT and CDR2 YENEEA. V was clipped by 2 bases and J by 4 bases; unmatched bases: 5. Original processing notes: The authors estimated nucleated cell counts from reference gene primer amplification. Clones were read by immunoSEQ multiplex PCR, and TCRdb kept only the in-frame ones, dropping some. Clone size and the V and J calls come from that table; the DNA yielded D and trimming. The sample consists of under 100,000 clones, 70% to 90% of them appearing once. The material sequenced was peripheral blood. The chain recombines TRBV11-3 with TRBJ2-2; 9 bases are shared with TRBD2. The source is a man younger than 45 with acute or convalescent COVID-19. CDR3: CASSLTAGGATGELFF. DNA for the CDR3: TGTGCCAGCAGCTTAACAGCGGGAGGTGCCACCGGGGAGCTGTTTTTT.